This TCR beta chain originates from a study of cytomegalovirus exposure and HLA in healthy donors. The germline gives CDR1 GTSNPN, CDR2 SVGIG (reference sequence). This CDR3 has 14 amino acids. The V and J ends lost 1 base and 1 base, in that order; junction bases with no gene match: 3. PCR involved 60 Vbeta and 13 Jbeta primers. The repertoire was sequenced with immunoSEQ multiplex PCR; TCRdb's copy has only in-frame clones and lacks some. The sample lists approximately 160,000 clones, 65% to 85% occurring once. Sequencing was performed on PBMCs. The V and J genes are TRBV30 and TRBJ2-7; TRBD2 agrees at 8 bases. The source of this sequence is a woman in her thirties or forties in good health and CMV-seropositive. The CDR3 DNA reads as TGTGCCTGGAGTGGGACTAGCAGATCCTACGAGCAGTACTTC. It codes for CAWSGTSRSYEQYF.